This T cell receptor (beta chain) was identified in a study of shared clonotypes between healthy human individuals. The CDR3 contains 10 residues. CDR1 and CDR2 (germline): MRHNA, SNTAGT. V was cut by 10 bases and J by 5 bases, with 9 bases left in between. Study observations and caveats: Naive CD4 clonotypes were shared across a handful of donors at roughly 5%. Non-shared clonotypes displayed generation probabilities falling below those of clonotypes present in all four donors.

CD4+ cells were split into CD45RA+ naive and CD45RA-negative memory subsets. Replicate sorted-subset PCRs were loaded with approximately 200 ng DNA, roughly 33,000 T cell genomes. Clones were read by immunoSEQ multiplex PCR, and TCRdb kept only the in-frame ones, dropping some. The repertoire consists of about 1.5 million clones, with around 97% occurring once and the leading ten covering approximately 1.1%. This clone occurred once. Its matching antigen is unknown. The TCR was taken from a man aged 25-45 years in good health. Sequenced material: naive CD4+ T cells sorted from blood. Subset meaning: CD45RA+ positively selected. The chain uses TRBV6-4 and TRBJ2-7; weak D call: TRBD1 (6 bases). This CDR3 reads CAIKGDEQYF. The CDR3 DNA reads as TGTGCCATAAAGGGGGACGAGCAGTACTTC.